The present T cell receptor (beta chain) was sequenced within a study of OX40 agonist ivuxolimab in advanced cancers. Concerning the study at large: Ivuxolimab was an agonistic, fully human IgG2 monoclonal antibody directed against OX40 (CD134), a costimulatory receptor. The paper describes the monotherapy dose-escalation part (N of about 57 patients) of the phase I trial of ivuxolimab. Among the roughly 52 dose-escalation patients, around 19 had hepatocellular carcinoma, around 15 melanoma, 9 renal cell carcinoma and 9 head and neck cancer. Peripheral TCRbeta sequencing was intended to test whether TCR sequence diversity was altered and clonal T-cell expansion was caused by ivuxolimab. Intravenous ivuxolimab was administered to patients every 2 weeks at six dose levels: 0.01, 0.1, 0.3, 1.5, 3 and 10 mg/kg. Partial responses were achieved by three dose-escalation patients, of whom one had hepatocellular carcinoma and two had cutaneous melanoma. Patients were allowed to have had prior anti-PD-1, anti-PD-L1 or anti-CTLA-4 therapy, and 40% to 45% of the dose-escalation patients had previously received checkpoint inhibitors. In the dose-escalation cohort, 75% to 85% of patients were male, and the mean age was approximately 60 years with a range of about 23 to 79.

Genomic DNA was extracted from sorted cells for sequencing of the TCRbeta CDR3 region. The immunoSEQ Assay was used to sequence the TCRbeta CDR3 regions. Drawn from immuneACCESS, this table holds only the in-frame rearrangements with V and J called that TCRdb kept. Clones are partly lost; checked studies trace under half to an unresolved V gene and leave the rest unexplained. This sample comprises roughly 13,000 clones, roughly 77% of them detected only once. Clones ranked in the top ten supply roughly an eighth of the sample. The trial excluded patients who had a history of autoimmune disease or were on systemic immunosuppression. Peripheral blood for TCR sequencing was drawn from every dose cohort at baseline, at cycle 4 day 1 and at cycle 7 day 1. Samples were obtained from an open-label, multicenter, first-in-human phase I dose-escalation trial of ivuxolimab. Adults with locally advanced or metastatic melanoma, renal cell, hepatocellular, or head and neck squamous cell carcinoma were enrolled in the trial. Before TCR sequencing, CD4+ T cells and CD8+ T cells from peripheral blood were sorted into separate populations.

As concerns this clone: The clone's antigen remains unknown. One base away there is no much larger clone; base qualities are not given.

Broader findings and caveats from the paper: Partial responders in the 0.1-3.0 mg/kg groups had among the lowest normalized peripheral clonal expansion, especially among CD8+ T cells. The antigen specificity of the peripheral T cells that underwent clonal expansion was not determined. At doses of 0.1 to 3.0 mg/kg, clonal expansion of both CD4+ and CD8+ blood T cells was observed from baseline to week 6. After ivuxolimab, expanded clones were on average more numerous among CD8+ T cells than among CD4+ T cells. Low levels of normalized T-cell clonal expansion were also shown by some nonresponding patients.

CDR1 SGHDT and CDR2 YYEEEE were looked up in the germline V gene. Trimming at the junction amounts to 4 bases on V and 7 bases on J, and the germline ends lie 9 bases apart. The CDR3 starts with the cysteine, ends with the phenylalanine, and has 11 residues. CDR3 DNA is the only sequence kept; it has 33 bases, read in frame from the first base. Sequencing used CD4+ or CD8+ T cells sorted from blood, obtained in a trial of the OX40 agonist ivuxolimab. The receptor's source is an adult with an advanced solid tumor such as melanoma, head and neck, liver or kidney cancer. The chain was built from TRBV5-6 and TRBJ2-7, with the D gene not confidently named. The nucleotide sequence is TGTGCCAGCAGCGGGATGAATGAGCAGTACTTC. The resulting protein is CASSGMNEQYF.